The clone carrying this TCR beta chain was recorded a few times. Genes here carry mouse names. The read falls 4 residues short of the CDR3 end, and the missing part is taken from the germline J gene. Combined cutaneous lymph node cells underwent sorting by CD4, CD8alpha, NKG2D, NKG2ACE and additional markers. As the sequencing template, cDNA was produced by extracting RNA and reverse transcribing it. The protocol was immunoSEQ multiplex PCR, while the TCRdb copy is restricted to in-frame clones and leaves out a portion. In total the sample includes about 9,000 clones, none of them seen once. This sample is part of a study of CD8+ T cells in alopecia areata. From germline, CDR1 is GKSSPN and CDR2 SITVG. The CDR3 runs to 14 residues.

Sequenced sample: CD8+ T cells sorted from a lymph node. The genes are TRBV31 and TRBJ2-7; 9 nucleotides match TRBD2. This receptor was obtained from a C3H/HeJ mouse with alopecia areata. MHC haplotype here: H2-k. This CDR3 reads CAWSLGTGKYEQYF. The CDR3 bases that were read are TGTGCCTGGAGTCTCGGGACTGGGAAATAT.